The 18 T cell receptor beta chains below were found in one sample sequenced in a study of immune characterization of retroperitoneal liposarcoma. Using its own MiXCR run on the PCR reads, TCRdb lists one record per CDR3 protein. The sample consists of about 8,200 distinct CDR3 sequences, about 41% of them appearing once. The specimen was tumor tissue. The origin of the receptors is a male donor with retroperitoneal liposarcoma.

This clonotype has a handful of counts. The DNA of the CDR3 is TGTGCCAGCAGCTTCCAGGCAGGGTTCGACAATGAGCAGTACTTC. Translation gives CASSFQAGFDNEQYF. The rearrangement links TRBV7-3 to TRBJ2-4, with D possibly TRBD1 on 5 matching bases. V lost 3 bases to trimming and J lost 13 bases, with 22 bases between them. CDR3 length: 15 amino acids. Germline loops: CDR1 SGHTA, CDR2 FQGTGA.

This clonotype was observed a few times. This sequence joins TRBV6-1 and TRBJ2-5; 13 nucleotides align to TRBD2. In germline, CDR1 is MNHNS, CDR2 SASEGT. The CDR3 is 15 amino acids. V was clipped by 7 bases and J by 4 bases; unmatched bases: 6. The CDR3: CASTPGLAGRETQYF. CDR3 DNA: TGTGCCAGCACCCCGGGACTAGCGGGACGAGAGACCCAGTACTTC.

The genes are TRBV11-3 and TRBJ2-1; D remains ambiguous. Germline assignment: CDR1 SGHNT and CDR2 YENEEA. The germline V and J ends were trimmed by 1 base and 0 bases, with 16 bases remaining between them. The CDR3 has 18 amino acids. The CDR3 here is CASSLADLFPSSYNEQFF. The CDR3 region has the DNA TGTGCCAGCAGCTTAGCAGACCTGTTCCCGAGCTCCTACAATGAGCAGTTCTTC.

This clonotype has a handful of counts. This rearrangement joins TRBV12-3 or TRBV12-4 to TRBJ2-5; TRBD2 might be the D (6 bases). Trimming left V 4 bases short and J 11 bases short, with 17 bases between. The CDR3 runs 13 residues. The CDR3 DNA sequence: TGTGCCAGCAGTTCCTACATAGCCGGGGGTCAGTACTTC. This encodes CASSSYIAGGQYF.

The J gene is TRBJ2-1, the V gene TRBV6-1, with TRBD2 identical over 7 bases. The CDR3 sequence is 14 residues long. Trimming took 6 bases from V and 11 from J; bases not matched to a gene: 13. Germline CDR1 is MNHNS and CDR2 is SASEGT. The CDR3 here is CASSLFAGEMQQFF. CDR3 in DNA: TGTGCCAGCAGCCTCTTTGCGGGGGAAATGCAGCAGTTCTTC.

The table lists this clonotype with a few counts. One end of the junction does not line up with germline, which may come from a read error. This rearrangement joins TRBV27 to TRBJ2-5, with 14 bases matching TRBD2. The CDR3 runs 15 residues. Germline CDR1 and CDR2: MNHEY and SMNVEV (reference sequence). DNA for the CDR3: TGTGTCAGCAGAGGACTAGCGGGGGGAGAAGAGACCCAGTACTTC. It codes for CVSRGLAGGEETQYF.

This clonotype was observed a few times. The chain has TRBV12-3 or TRBV12-4 and TRBJ2-5; tentative D call: TRBD2 (5 bases). Trimming stripped 3 bases from V and 5 bases from J, with 16 bases between. This CDR3 has 15 residues. The CDR3 protein is CASSLFGGTGETQYF. DNA for the CDR3: TGTGCCAGCAGTTTGTTCGGCGGCACGGGGGAGACCCAGTACTTC.

Regarding this clonotype: This may be a read error, as it is one base from a much larger clone. V and J are TRBV6-1 and TRBJ2-1; 9 bases match TRBD1. Germline V gene lookup returns CDR1 MNHNS and CDR2 SASEGT. There are 15 residues in the CDR3. DNA for the CDR3: TGTGTCAGCAGTCAAACCGGGACAGGGACCTACGAGCAGTTCTTC. It translates to CVSSQTGTGTYEQFF.

The sample holds a few counts of this clonotype. The chain carries TRBV6-6 and TRBJ2-1; 12 bases align to TRBD2. Trimming at V came to 2 bases and at J to 9 bases, leaving 8 bases not matched to a gene. Germline CDR1 reads MNHNY; CDR2 reads SVGAGI (reference sequence). The CDR3 sequence is 16 residues long. CDR3 protein: CASSYDSSGGAGEQFF. Here the CDR3 DNA reads TGTGCCAGCAGTTACGATTCTAGCGGGGGGGCCGGTGAGCAGTTCTTC.

The chain has TRBV10-3 and TRBJ1-1; TRBD1 agrees at 7 bases. CDR3 length: 14 amino acids. The trim removed 6 bases at V and 1 base at J, leaving 5 bases unmatched. Per the germline V gene, CDR1 is ENHRY and CDR2 is SYGVKD. The CDR3 nucleotides are TGTGCCATCAGCAGACAGGGATCGAACACTGAAGCTTTCTTT. This codes for CAISRQGSNTEAFF.

In its sample, this clonotype ranks as medium-sized. The V gene is TRBV10-1, the J gene TRBJ1-4; possible D gene TRBD1, 6 bases. There are 16 residues in the CDR3. Germline values: CDR1 WNHNN, CDR2 SYGVQD (reference sequence). V gave up 2 bases and J gave up 7 bases, with 17 bases separating them. This CDR3 is CASSERGGGCCEKLFF. CDR3 DNA sequence: TGCGCCAGCAGTGAGAGGGGGGGGGGATGCTGTGAAAAACTGTTTTTT.

V gene TRBV24-1 combines with J gene TRBJ2-1; 7 nucleotides line up with TRBD2. Matching the DNA end better, TRBJ2-7 makes the J call doubtful. CDR3 length equals 16 residues. The V gene's germline CDR1 is KGHDR and CDR2 SFDVKD. The CDR3 reads CATSDRAGAAYNEQYF. CDR3 DNA: TGTGCCACCAGTGATCGTGCGGGAGCGGCCTACAATGAGCAGTACTTC.

The chain combines TRBV7-8 with TRBJ2-5; possibly TRBD1 for D (6 bases). The CDR3 extends over 11 amino acids. V lost 4 bases to trimming and J lost 11 bases, with 11 bases between them. CDR1 is SGHVS, CDR2 FQNEAQ, per germline. CDR3 nucleotide sequence: TGTGCCAGCAGCTCGACAGGAGAGCAGTACTTC. This codes for CASSSTGEQYF.

This clonotype ranks as medium-sized. The rearrangement uses TRBV6-1 and TRBJ2-1; 11 bases match TRBD2. The J call is uncertain, as TRBJ2-7 better fits the DNA end. Per the germline V gene, CDR1 is MNHNS and CDR2 is SASEGT. The CDR3 has 14 residues. The CDR3 DNA sequence: TGTGCCAGCAGTAGACTAGCGGGGAACAATGAGCAGTACTTC. Translated: CASSRLAGNNEQYF.

This clonotype was recorded a few times. The chain employs TRBV6-6 and TRBJ2-5; weak D call: TRBD2 (5 bases). Near its end, the DNA agrees better with TRBJ2-1, so the J call may be wrong. CDR3 length: 12 residues. Germline V CDR1 and CDR2: MNHNY, SVGAGI (reference sequence). CDR3 residues: CASSPVGETQFF. In DNA form, the CDR3 reads TGTGCCAGCAGCCCCGTTGGGGAGACCCAGTTCTTC.

V usage is TRBV10-3 and J usage is TRBJ2-1, with D uncertain. V shed 2 bases and J shed 6 bases, with 11 bases lying between them. The CDR3 has 14 amino acids. The germline CDR1 and CDR2 sequences are ENHRY and SYGVKD. The chain's CDR3 is CAISERVGGNEQFF. The CDR3 bases are TGTGCCATCAGTGAGCGGGTGGGCGGCAATGAGCAGTTCTTC.

This clonotype came up a few times. The gene calls are TRBV7-2 and TRBJ2-1; 13 nucleotides match TRBD2. TRBJ2-5 matches the DNA end more closely, so the J call is doubtful. Germline CDR1 reads SGHTA; CDR2 reads FQGNSA. The CDR3 covers 17 residues. The CDR3 DNA follows: TGTGCCAGCAGCTTAGCGCGACTAGCGGGGGGTGGGGAGACCCAGTACTTC. It is translated as CASSLARLAGGGETQYF.

This clonotype was seen a handful of times. The V call is TRBV7-2, the J call TRBJ1-5, with 10 bases aligning to TRBD1. The CDR3 is 15 residues long. V shed 5 bases, J shed 5 bases, and the junction held 6 bases outside the gene matches. Looked up from germline, CDR1 is SGHTA and CDR2 is FQGNSA. The DNA for the CDR3 is TGTGCCAGCAGCCTCACCGGGACAGGGGATCAGCCCCAGCATTTT. This translates into CASSLTGTGDQPQHF.